These T cell receptor beta chains were read from a single sample in a study of T cells in Graves' hyperthyroidism and ophthalmopathy. In TCRdb, the multiplex PCR reads were re-called with MiXCR into one record per CDR3 protein. The repertoire consists of around 520,000 distinct CDR3 sequences, with around 15% occurring once and the leading ten covering 15% to 20%. The sequenced material came from blood. These TCRs come from a woman aged 18-30 years with Graves' hyperthyroidism. Each CDR3 is given with its conserved first and last residue. The D gene is left open where the match is weak. Clone size is given for some rows only: seen once, a few or many times, or a class if the clone is expanded.

clone_size: many
d_call: NA
j_call: TRBJ1-1
v_call: TRBV7-2
cdr3_aa: CASSLAVANTEAFF
cdr3_nt: TGTGCCAGCAGCTTAGCAGTAGCGAACACTGAAGCTTTCTTT

clone_size: few
d_call: TRBD1
j_call: TRBJ1-2
v_call: TRBV27
cdr3_aa: CASSSIQQGVANYGYTF
cdr3_nt: TGTGCCAGCAGCTCCATCCAACAGGGGGTAGCTAACTATGGCTACACCTTC

clone_size: NA
d_call: NA
j_call: TRBJ2-5
v_call: TRBV7-3
cdr3_aa: CASSKQGQETQYF
cdr3_nt: TGTGCCAGCAGCAAACAGGGCCAAGAGACCCAGTACTTC

clone_size: few
d_call: NA
j_call: TRBJ2-1
v_call: TRBV30
cdr3_aa: CAWSVSTPNEQFF
cdr3_nt: TGTGCCTGGAGTGTATCGACTCCCAATGAGCAGTTCTTC

clone_size: NA
d_call: TRBD1
j_call: TRBJ2-2
v_call: TRBV29-1
cdr3_aa: CSVARTGGTGELFF
cdr3_nt: TGCAGCGTTGCGAGGACAGGTGGGACCGGGGAGCTGTTTTTT

clone_size: many
d_call: NA
j_call: TRBJ2-7
v_call: TRBV29-1
cdr3_aa: CSVGTRRAYEQYF
cdr3_nt: TGCAGCGTGGGCACGCGCAGGGCCTACGAGCAGTACTTC

clone_size: many
d_call: TRBD2
j_call: TRBJ2-1
v_call: TRBV9
cdr3_aa: CASSLSGAGGEQFF
cdr3_nt: TGTGCCAGCAGCCTTAGCGGGGCCGGAGGTGAGCAGTTCTTC

clone_size: many
d_call: TRBD2
j_call: TRBJ2-6
v_call: TRBV2
cdr3_aa: CASTLREVGANVLTF
cdr3_nt: TGTGCCAGCACTCTGCGGGAGGTTGGGGCCAACGTCCTGACTTTC

clone_size: many
d_call: TRBD1
j_call: TRBJ2-1
v_call: TRBV18
cdr3_aa: CASSPGQGYPNEQFF
cdr3_nt: TGTGCCAGCTCACCGGGACAGGGATACCCCAATGAGCAGTTCTTC

clone_size: many
d_call: TRBD1
j_call: TRBJ1-1
v_call: TRBV28
cdr3_aa: CASSLGGRGSEAFF
cdr3_nt: TGTGCCAGCAGTTTAGGGGGCAGGGGGTCTGAAGCTTTCTTT

clone_size: many
d_call: TRBD1
j_call: TRBJ1-2
v_call: TRBV20-1
cdr3_aa: CSASWPGQGPNYGYTF
cdr3_nt: TGCAGTGCTAGTTGGCCGGGACAGGGACCTAACTATGGCTACACCTTC

clone_size: many
d_call: NA
j_call: TRBJ1-1
v_call: TRBV7-9
cdr3_aa: CASSLSGASEAFF
cdr3_nt: TGTGCCAGCAGCCTCTCGGGGGCGTCTGAAGCTTTCTTT

clone_size: NA
d_call: NA
j_call: TRBJ1-5
v_call: TRBV11-1
cdr3_aa: CASSSPPGSATSGQPQHF
cdr3_nt: TGTGCCAGCAGCTCCCCCCCAGGGAGCGCGACTTCAGGGCAGCCCCAGCATTTT

clone_size: many
d_call: NA
j_call: TRBJ1-1
v_call: TRBV6-5
cdr3_aa: CASSYSKMSEAFF
cdr3_nt: TGTGCCAGCAGTTACTCAAAGATGTCCGAAGCTTTCTTT

clone_size: many
d_call: TRBD1
j_call: TRBJ2-1
v_call: TRBV24-1
cdr3_aa: CATSDAGDRAEQFF
cdr3_nt: TGTGCCACCAGTGATGCCGGCGACAGGGCCGAGCAGTTCTTC

clone_size: once
d_call: TRBD2
j_call: TRBJ2-3
v_call: TRBV3-1
cdr3_aa: CASSQTSGGGTDTQYF
cdr3_nt: TGTGCCAGCAGCCAAACTAGCGGGGGCGGCACAGATACGCAGTATTTT

clone_size: NA
d_call: NA
j_call: TRBJ2-7
v_call: TRBV19
cdr3_aa: CASSPRGSLAYEQYF
cdr3_nt: TGTGCCAGTAGTCCTCGAGGCAGCCTGGCCTACGAGCAGTACTTC

clone_size: many
d_call: NA
j_call: TRBJ2-3
v_call: TRBV5-1
cdr3_aa: CASSLKGTTDTQYF
cdr3_nt: TGCGCCAGCAGCTTGAAGGGAACGACAGATACGCAGTATTTT

clone_size: NA
d_call: TRBD2
j_call: TRBJ2-1
v_call: TRBV6-2/TRBV6-3
cdr3_aa: CASSPGTSGIYNEQFF
cdr3_nt: TGTGCCAGCAGCCCAGGGACTAGCGGGATCTACAATGAGCAGTTCTTC

clone_size: NA
d_call: NA
j_call: TRBJ2-3
v_call: TRBV6-1
cdr3_aa: CGLGCCTDTQYF
cdr3_nt: TGTGGCTTGGGGTGTTGCACAGATACGCAGTATTTT

clone_size: many
d_call: NA
j_call: TRBJ1-6
v_call: TRBV7-9
cdr3_aa: CASSRGQDNSPLHF
cdr3_nt: TGTGCCAGCAGCCGCGGACAAGATAATTCACCCCTCCACTTT

clone_size: many
d_call: TRBD1
j_call: TRBJ2-5
v_call: TRBV12-3/TRBV12-4
cdr3_aa: CASRPLRMTGAFLEAQYF
cdr3_nt: TGTGCCAGCAGGCCACTCAGGATGACAGGGGCTTTTCTAGAAGCCCAGTACTTC

clone_size: many
d_call: NA
j_call: TRBJ2-5
v_call: TRBV20-1
cdr3_aa: CSATLTGFGKTQYF
cdr3_nt: TGCAGTGCCACCCTCACAGGGTTTGGGAAGACCCAGTACTTC

clone_size: many
d_call: NA
j_call: TRBJ2-2
v_call: TRBV7-8
cdr3_aa: CASSQGGGGELFF
cdr3_nt: TGTGCCAGCAGCCAGGGGGGAGGCGGGGAGCTGTTTTTT

clone_size: NA
d_call: NA
j_call: TRBJ2-3
v_call: TRBV4-1
cdr3_aa: CASSQEAGSSTDTQYF
cdr3_nt: TGCGCCAGCAGCCAAGAGGCCGGGTCTAGCACAGATACGCAGTATTTT

clone_size: many
d_call: NA
j_call: TRBJ2-1
v_call: TRBV6-1
cdr3_aa: CASSRRHEQFF
cdr3_nt: TGTGCCAGCAGCCGTAGGCATGAGCAGTTCTTC

clone_size: many
d_call: NA
j_call: TRBJ1-1
v_call: TRBV7-9
cdr3_aa: CASSDTGWGAEAFF
cdr3_nt: TGTGCCAGCAGCGATACAGGTTGGGGCGCTGAAGCTTTCTTT

clone_size: NA
d_call: TRBD1
j_call: TRBJ2-7
v_call: TRBV19
cdr3_aa: CASSIRQGARTYEQYF
cdr3_nt: TGTGCCAGTAGTATAAGACAGGGGGCTAGGACCTACGAGCAGTACTTC

clone_size: NA
d_call: TRBD2
j_call: TRBJ2-1
v_call: TRBV9
cdr3_aa: CASSLALAGVDEQFF
cdr3_nt: TGTGCCAGCAGCCTCGCGTTAGCGGGAGTTGATGAGCAGTTCTTC

clone_size: NA
d_call: NA
j_call: TRBJ1-2
v_call: TRBV18
cdr3_aa: CASSPPAGAGGYTF
cdr3_nt: TGTGCCAGCTCACCACCGGCCGGGGCTGGAGGCTACACCTTC

clone_size: many
d_call: NA
j_call: TRBJ2-1
v_call: TRBV6-4
cdr3_aa: CASSDPNKNEQFF
cdr3_nt: TGTGCCAGCAGTGACCCGAACAAGAATGAGCAGTTCTTC

clone_size: NA
d_call: TRBD2
j_call: TRBJ2-1
v_call: TRBV12-3/TRBV12-4
cdr3_aa: CTSSLEGPTSVYNEQFF
cdr3_nt: TGTACCAGCAGTTTAGAGGGACCGACTAGCGTCTACAATGAGCAGTTCTTC

clone_size: few
d_call: NA
j_call: TRBJ2-3
v_call: TRBV6-5
cdr3_aa: CASSYRASDTQYF
cdr3_nt: TGTGCCAGCAGTTACAGGGCCTCAGATACGCAGTATTTT

clone_size: many
d_call: NA
j_call: TRBJ1-2
v_call: TRBV6-6
cdr3_aa: CASSYSSDWDNYGYTF
cdr3_nt: TGTGCCAGCAGTTACTCTTCGGACTGGGACAACTATGGCTACACCTTC

clone_size: NA
d_call: TRBD2
j_call: TRBJ2-1
v_call: TRBV30
cdr3_aa: CAWSPRGTSGTSEQFF
cdr3_nt: TGTGCCTGGAGTCCTAGGGGGACTAGCGGGACGTCGGAGCAGTTCTTC

clone_size: NA
d_call: NA
j_call: TRBJ2-1
v_call: TRBV7-8
cdr3_aa: CASSNIEGGNEQFF
cdr3_nt: TGTGCCAGCAGCAACATAGAAGGGGGGAATGAGCAGTTCTTC

clone_size: NA
d_call: TRBD1
j_call: TRBJ1-1
v_call: TRBV10-3
cdr3_aa: CAISERVAGGNTEAFF
cdr3_nt: TGTGCCATCAGTGAAAGAGTGGCAGGGGGAAACACTGAAGCTTTCTTT

clone_size: many
d_call: NA
j_call: TRBJ1-2
v_call: TRBV12-3/TRBV12-4
cdr3_aa: CASSLGVAGYTF
cdr3_nt: TGTGCCAGCAGTTTAGGAGTGGCTGGCTACACCTTC

clone_size: many
d_call: NA
j_call: TRBJ1-1
v_call: TRBV6-1
cdr3_aa: CASQMGLGTEAFF
cdr3_nt: TGTGCCAGCCAGATGGGGTTGGGCACTGAAGCTTTCTTT

clone_size: NA
d_call: TRBD1
j_call: TRBJ2-5
v_call: TRBV6-2/TRBV6-3
cdr3_aa: CASSYPPGQGRETQYF
cdr3_nt: TGTGCCAGCAGTTACCCCCCGGGACAGGGTCGGGAGACCCAGTACTTC

clone_size: many
d_call: TRBD1
j_call: TRBJ1-2
v_call: TRBV29-1
cdr3_aa: CSVEETGGDIGYGYTF
cdr3_nt: TGCAGCGTTGAAGAGACAGGGGGCGATATCGGCTATGGCTACACCTTC

clone_size: many
d_call: TRBD1
j_call: TRBJ1-5
v_call: TRBV5-1
cdr3_aa: CASSDGTGGNQPQHF
cdr3_nt: TGCGCCAGCAGCGACGGGACAGGGGGGAATCAGCCCCAGCATTTT

clone_size: many
d_call: NA
j_call: TRBJ1-5
v_call: TRBV6-2/TRBV6-3
cdr3_aa: CASSWGPQGRQPQHF
cdr3_nt: TGTGCCAGCAGTTGGGGACCTCAGGGGCGTCAGCCCCAGCATTTT

clone_size: NA
d_call: TRBD1
j_call: TRBJ2-7
v_call: TRBV9
cdr3_aa: CASSVGTVKSYEQYF
cdr3_nt: TGTGCCAGCAGCGTGGGGACAGTTAAATCCTACGAGCAGTACTTC

clone_size: NA
d_call: NA
j_call: TRBJ1-5
v_call: TRBV6-2/TRBV6-3
cdr3_aa: CASSHDRLDQPQHF
cdr3_nt: TGTGCCAGCAGCCATGACCGATTGGACCAGCCCCAGCATTTT

clone_size: NA
d_call: TRBD2
j_call: TRBJ2-1
v_call: TRBV10-3
cdr3_aa: CAIRSGSGVTSYNEQFF
cdr3_nt: TGTGCCATCAGATCGGGTAGCGGGGTGACATCCTACAATGAGCAGTTCTTC

clone_size: many
d_call: NA
j_call: TRBJ1-1
v_call: TRBV12-3/TRBV12-4
cdr3_aa: CASSTEYRSTEAFF
cdr3_nt: TGTGCCAGCAGTACCGAATACAGGAGCACTGAAGCTTTCTTT

clone_size: NA
d_call: TRBD1
j_call: TRBJ2-6
v_call: TRBV5-6
cdr3_aa: CASSAGQGVSGANVLTF
cdr3_nt: TGTGCCAGCAGCGCCGGACAGGGAGTCTCTGGGGCCAACGTCCTGACTTTC

clone_size: NA
d_call: TRBD2
j_call: TRBJ2-1
v_call: TRBV24-1
cdr3_aa: CATSEAGRGNEQFF
cdr3_nt: TGTGCCACCAGTGAAGCGGGACGAGGCAATGAGCAGTTCTTC

clone_size: many
d_call: NA
j_call: TRBJ2-2
v_call: TRBV10-1
cdr3_aa: CASSDEESGGELFF
cdr3_nt: TGCGCCAGCAGTGACGAGGAGAGTGGCGGGGAGCTGTTTTTT

clone_size: NA
d_call: TRBD1
j_call: TRBJ1-5
v_call: TRBV5-5
cdr3_aa: CASSADREGRQPQHF
cdr3_nt: TGTGCCAGCAGCGCCGACAGGGAGGGAAGACAGCCCCAGCATTTT

clone_size: many
d_call: NA
j_call: TRBJ1-2
v_call: TRBV12-3/TRBV12-4
cdr3_aa: CASSWPGMDGYTF
cdr3_nt: TGTGCCAGCAGTTGGCCTGGGATGGATGGCTACACCTTC